The source of this T cell receptor (beta chain) is a study of glioma-infiltrating T cells after dendritic cell vaccination. Study summary: Patients had newly diagnosed or recurrent glioblastoma and received dendritic cell vaccines. Dendritic cells derived from monocytes and pulsed with autologous tumor lysate formed the vaccine.

Input was 2 ug genomic DNA, or all available if less. The protocol was immunoSEQ multiplex PCR, while the TCRdb copy is restricted to in-frame clones and leaves out a portion. The sample lists around 73,000 clones, about 80% occurring once. Selection required adequate fresh-frozen tumor tissue plus more than two years' survival data. Unmatched junction bases numbered 4, after V lost 5 bases and J lost 1 base. The CDR3 loop spans 15 amino acids. Germline loops: CDR1 SGHAT, CDR2 FQDESV (reference sequence). The source was blood, collected before dendritic cell vaccination. The chain combines TRBV11-1 with TRBJ1-1; 10 bases are shared with TRBD1. This receptor was obtained from a human donor with glioblastoma. In DNA form, the CDR3 reads TGTGCCAGCAGCACCAGACAGGGGGCGAACACTGAAGCTTTCTTT. This codes for CASSTRQGANTEAFF.